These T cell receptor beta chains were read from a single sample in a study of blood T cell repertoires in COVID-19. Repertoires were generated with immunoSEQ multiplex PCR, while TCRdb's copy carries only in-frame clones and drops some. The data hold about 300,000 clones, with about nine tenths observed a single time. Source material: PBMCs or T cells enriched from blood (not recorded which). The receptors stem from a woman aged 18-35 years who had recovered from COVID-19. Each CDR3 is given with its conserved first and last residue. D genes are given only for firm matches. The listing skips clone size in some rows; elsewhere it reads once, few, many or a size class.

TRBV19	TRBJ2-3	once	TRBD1	CASSFRTGISTDTQYF	TGTGCCAGTAGTTTCCGGACAGGGATTAGCACAGATACGCAGTATTTT
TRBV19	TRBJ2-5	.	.	CASSGRVGTQYF	TGTGCCAGTAGTGGGCGGGTCGGGACCCAGTACTTC
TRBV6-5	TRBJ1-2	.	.	CASSSLGDLYGYTF	TGTGCCAGCAGTTCCCTGGGAGATCTCTATGGCTACACCTTC
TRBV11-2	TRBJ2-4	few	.	CASSPGQNGAQYF	TGTGCCAGCAGCCCCGGACAGAATGGGGCCCAGTACTTC
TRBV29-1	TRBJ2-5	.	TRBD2	CSVAGRVSKETQYF	TGCAGCGTCGCCGGGAGGGTATCGAAAGAGACCCAGTACTTC
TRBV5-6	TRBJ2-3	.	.	CASRDQGRDPTDTQYF	TGTGCCAGCAGGGACCAAGGGCGGGACCCCACAGATACGCAGTATTTT
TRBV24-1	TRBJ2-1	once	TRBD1	CATSDLGQGDYNEQFF	TGTGCCACCAGTGATTTAGGCCAGGGGGACTACAATGAGCAGTTCTTC
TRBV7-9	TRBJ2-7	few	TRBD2	CASSSRLAGGGEQYF	TGTGCCAGCAGCTCAAGACTAGCGGGAGGGGGCGAGCAGTACTTC
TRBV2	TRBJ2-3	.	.	CASTVADQRRLTDTQYF	TGTGCCAGCACCGTAGCCGATCAGCGGCGCCTCACAGATACGCAGTATTTT
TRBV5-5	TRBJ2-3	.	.	CASSLVGPSTDTQYF	TGTGCCAGCAGCTTGGTTGGGCCTAGCACAGATACGCAGTATTTT
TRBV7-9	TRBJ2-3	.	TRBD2	CASSYLWGGTDTQYF	TGTGCCAGCAGCTACTTGTGGGGGGGGACAGATACGCAGTATTTT
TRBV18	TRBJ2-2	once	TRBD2	CASSPRSGRWLAGGNTGELFF	TGTGCCAGCTCACCGCGCTCGGGACGATGGCTAGCGGGGGGAAACACCGGGGAGCTGTTTTTT
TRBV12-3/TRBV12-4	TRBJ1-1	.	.	CASSLSGTEAFF	TGTGCCAGCAGTTTGAGTGGTACTGAAGCTTTCTTT
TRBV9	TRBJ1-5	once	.	CASSVPRDYSNQPQHF	TGTGCCAGCAGCGTACCCAGGGACTATAGCAATCAGCCCCAGCATTTT
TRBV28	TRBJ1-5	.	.	CASSLRSTGEEHF	TGTGCCAGCAGTTTAAGATCGACTGGCGAAGAGCATTTT
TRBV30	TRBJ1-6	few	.	CAWREDSPLHF	TGTGCCTGGAGGGAGGATTCACCCCTCCACTTT
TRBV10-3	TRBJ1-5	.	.	CAISERQGHNQPQHF	TGTGCCATCAGTGAACGTCAGGGTCACAATCAGCCCCAGCATTTT
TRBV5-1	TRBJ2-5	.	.	CASSLAPFTGRRGQETQYF	TGCGCCAGCAGCTTGGCCCCTTTTACGGGAAGGAGAGGCCAAGAGACCCAGTACTTC
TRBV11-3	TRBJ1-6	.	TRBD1	CASSRQGRNSPLHF	TGTGCCAGCAGTAGACAGGGGCGGAATTCACCCCTCCACTTT
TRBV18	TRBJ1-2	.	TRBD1	CASSPGTAKSYGYTF	TGTGCCAGCTCACCCGGGACAGCTAAATCCTATGGCTACACCTTC
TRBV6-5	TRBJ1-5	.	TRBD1	CASSYSGTGRQPQHF	TGTGCCAGCAGTTACTCGGGGACAGGGCGTCAGCCCCAGCATTTT
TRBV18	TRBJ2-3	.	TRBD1	CASSSADRGPDTQYF	TGTGCCAGCTCATCGGCTGACAGGGGGCCAGATACGCAGTATTTT
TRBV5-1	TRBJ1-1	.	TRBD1	CASSSSGTGNTEAFF	TGCGCCAGCAGCTCCTCCGGGACAGGGAACACTGAAGCTTTCTTT
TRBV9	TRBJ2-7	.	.	CASSFGQSSYEQYF	TGTGCCAGCAGCTTCGGACAGTCCTCCTACGAGCAGTACTTC
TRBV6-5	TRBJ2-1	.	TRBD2	CASSRGLAGGGEQFF	TGTGCCAGCAGCCGAGGACTAGCGGGGGGAGGAGAGCAGTTCTTC
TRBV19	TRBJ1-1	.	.	CASTPGWATEAFF	TGTGCCAGTACCCCAGGGTGGGCCACTGAAGCTTTCTTT
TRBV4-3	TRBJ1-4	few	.	CASSQETRAHGKLFF	TGCGCCAGCAGCCAAGAAACCAGGGCCCACGGAAAACTGTTTTTT
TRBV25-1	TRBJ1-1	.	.	CASSEWEGNTEAFF	TGTGCCAGCAGTGAATGGGAGGGGAACACTGAAGCTTTCTTT
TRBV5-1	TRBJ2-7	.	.	CASSLWSVSYEQYF	TGCGCCAGCAGCTTGTGGTCAGTTTCCTACGAGCAGTACTTC